The clone carrying this T cell receptor beta chain has a handful of counts. Its antigen is unidentified. The read stops 3 residues short of the end of the CDR3; the missing end is completed from the germline J gene. The data were obtained in a study of T cell clonality in common variable immunodeficiency. The study, taken as a whole, reports: Links between repertoire features and CVID complications were heterogeneity-limited. Fewer deletions and N-nucleotide insertions were reportedly seen in common variable immunodeficiency TCR beta sequences.

Diagnosis required reduced IgG, IgA and/or IgM with specific antibody deficiency. The CVID group had 15 females and some 30 males, mean age around 40. Trimming removed 2 bases from V and 4 bases from J, with 5 bases in between. The CDR3 has 12 amino acids. CDR1 is SNHLY and CDR2 is FYNNEI in the germline V gene. TCRdb keeps only in-frame clones here, not all; method: immunoSEQ multiplex PCR. The sample includes about 12,000 clones, none of them occurring once. The sequencing sample was made of peripheral blood mononuclear cells. The chain recombines TRBV2 with TRBJ1-2; D not certain. This sequence originates from a human donor with common variable immunodeficiency. CDR3 sequence reads: CASSEQIYGYTF. CDR3 bases read: TGTGCCAGCAGTGAACAGATCTATGGC.